This T cell receptor beta chain was captured by sequencing in a study of cytomegalovirus exposure and HLA in healthy donors. Both 60 Vbeta primers and 13 Jbeta primers went into the PCR. Methods used by the authors: Roughly 10 million shared chains were among approximately 80 million unique TCR beta chains counted in a later analysis. Measured with immunoSEQ multiplex PCR; TCRdb has only the in-frame clones, and not every one. D and trimming were read from the DNA, whereas the V and J calls and clone size are those reported in that table. In the table there are around 150,000 clones, approximately 71% of which are singletons. CDR1 is LNHNV, CDR2 YYDKDF, per germline (reference sequence). CDR3 size: 12 residues. Trimming took 5 bases from V and 7 from J, leaving 9 bases between them.

What was sequenced was PBMCs. The receptor's source is a woman between 18 and 29 years old in good health and CMV-seropositive. This chain joins TRBV15 and TRBJ1-3; no clear D. CDR3 residues: CATSLLGNTIYF. In DNA form, the CDR3 reads TGTGCCACCAGCCTGCTCGGGAACACCATATATTTT. The full variable domain, with the rest looked up from reference TRBV15 and TRBJ1-3, is DAMVIQNPRYQVTQFGKPVTLSCSQTLNHNVMYWYQQKSSQAPKLLFHYYDKDFNNEADTPDNFQSRRPNTSFCFLDIRSPGLGDTAMYLCATSLLGNTIYFGEGSWLTVV.